What follows is one T cell receptor beta chain and its context. V was pared by 0 bases and J by 0 bases, with 0 bases of the junction left unmatched. Per the germline V gene, CDR1 is SGHRS and CDR2 is YFSETQ. This CDR3 has 16 amino acids. These data are taken from a study of control samples from healthy donors and cancer patients. Sequencing used immunoSEQ multiplex PCR; TCRdb keeps in-frame clones, though not all of them. Among around 150,000 clones listed, approximately 86% were seen once. This TCR was recovered from a man younger than 30 in good health. Sequencing was performed on blood. The rearrangement uses TRBV5-1 and TRBJ2-2, with 9 nucleotides matching TRBD1. The CDR3 DNA reads TGCGCCAGCAGCTTGGGGGACAGGGCGAACACCGGGGAGCTGTTTTTT. Amino acids: CASSLGDRANTGELFF.